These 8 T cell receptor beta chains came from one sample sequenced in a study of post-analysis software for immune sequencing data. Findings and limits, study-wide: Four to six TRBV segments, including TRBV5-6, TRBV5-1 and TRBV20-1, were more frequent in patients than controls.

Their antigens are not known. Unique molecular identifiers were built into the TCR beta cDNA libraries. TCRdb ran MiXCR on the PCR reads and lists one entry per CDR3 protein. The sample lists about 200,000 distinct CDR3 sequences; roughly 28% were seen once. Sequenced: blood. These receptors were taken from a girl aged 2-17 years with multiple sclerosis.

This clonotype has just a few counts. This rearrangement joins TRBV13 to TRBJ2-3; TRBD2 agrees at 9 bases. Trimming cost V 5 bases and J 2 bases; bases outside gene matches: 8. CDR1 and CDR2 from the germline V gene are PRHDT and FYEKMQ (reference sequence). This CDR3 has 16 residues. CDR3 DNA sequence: TGTGCCAGCAGCGCCAGCGGGGGGCCAATCACAGATACGCAGTATTTT. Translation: CASSASGGPITDTQYF.

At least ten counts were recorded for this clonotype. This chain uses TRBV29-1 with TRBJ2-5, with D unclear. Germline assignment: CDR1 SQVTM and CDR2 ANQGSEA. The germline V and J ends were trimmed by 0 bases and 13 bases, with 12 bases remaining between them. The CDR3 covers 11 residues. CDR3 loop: CSVEDLFMLYF. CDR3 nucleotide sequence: TGCAGCGTTGAAGATCTGTTTATGTTGTACTTC.

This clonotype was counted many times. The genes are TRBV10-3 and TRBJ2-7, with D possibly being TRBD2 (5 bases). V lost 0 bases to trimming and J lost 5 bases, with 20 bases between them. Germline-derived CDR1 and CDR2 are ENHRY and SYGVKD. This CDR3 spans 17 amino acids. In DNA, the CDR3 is TGTGCCATCAGTGAGTCGCGGAACAACCGGCCAGCGGACGAGCAGTACTTC. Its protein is CAISESRNNRPADEQYF.

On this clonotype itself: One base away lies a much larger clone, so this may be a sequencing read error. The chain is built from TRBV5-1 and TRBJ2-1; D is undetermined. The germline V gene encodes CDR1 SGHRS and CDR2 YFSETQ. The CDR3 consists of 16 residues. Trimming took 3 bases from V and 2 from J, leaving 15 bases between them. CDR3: CASSSSSRNPYNEQFF. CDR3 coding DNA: TGCGCCAGCAGCTCCAGTAGTCGTAACCCCTACAATGAGCAGTTCTTC.

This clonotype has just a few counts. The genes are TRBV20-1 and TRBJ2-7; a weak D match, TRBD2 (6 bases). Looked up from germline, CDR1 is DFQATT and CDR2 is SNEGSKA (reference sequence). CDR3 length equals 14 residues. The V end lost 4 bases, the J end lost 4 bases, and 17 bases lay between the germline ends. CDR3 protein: CSAKYPGLQYEQYF. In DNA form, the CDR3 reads TGCAGTGCTAAGTACCCGGGACTTCAATACGAGCAGTACTTC.

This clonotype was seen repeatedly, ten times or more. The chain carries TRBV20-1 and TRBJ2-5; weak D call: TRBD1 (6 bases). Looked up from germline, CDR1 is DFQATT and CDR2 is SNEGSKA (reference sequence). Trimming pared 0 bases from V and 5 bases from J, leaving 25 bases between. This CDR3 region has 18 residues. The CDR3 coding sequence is TGCAGTGCTAGAGATCCCCTACAGGGAACCCAATCCAGGGAGACCCAGTACTTC. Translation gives CSARDPLQGTQSRETQYF.

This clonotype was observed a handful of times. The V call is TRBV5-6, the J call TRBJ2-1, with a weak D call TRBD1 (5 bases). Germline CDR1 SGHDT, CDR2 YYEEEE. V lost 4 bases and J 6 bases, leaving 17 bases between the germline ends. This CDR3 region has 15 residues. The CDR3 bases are TGTGCCAGCAGCCCAGGGCCAGTTAGAGTCAATGAGCAGTTCTTC. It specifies CASSPGPVRVNEQFF.

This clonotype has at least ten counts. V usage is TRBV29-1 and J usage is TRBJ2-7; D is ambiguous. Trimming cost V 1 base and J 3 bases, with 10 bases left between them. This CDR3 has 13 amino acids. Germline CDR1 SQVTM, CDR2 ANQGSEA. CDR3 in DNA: TGCAGCGTTGAAGCCTCCGAGAGCTACGAGCAGTACTTC. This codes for CSVEASESYEQYF.